The present T cell receptor beta chain was sequenced within a study of CD8 T cells in Susac syndrome. Reverse transcription used roughly 0.45 to 1 ug RNA and random hexamers. Each CDR3 protein gets one entry after TCRdb re-called the immunoSEQ multiplex PCR reads with MiXCR. The sample has roughly 300,000 distinct CDR3 sequences; 85% are singletons. J was trimmed by 5 bases and V by 6 bases; bases with no gene match: 8. This CDR3 region has 15 residues. The V gene is TRBV12-3 or TRBV12-4, the J gene TRBJ1-5, with 9 bases lining up with TRBD1. The sample taken for sequencing was CD8+ T cells from PBMCs. This receptor was identified in a human donor with multiple sclerosis. CDR3 sequence: CASRPTQGADQPQHF. CDR3 DNA sequence: TGTGCCAGCAGACCGACACAGGGGGCAGATCAGCCCCAGCATTTT.